These 27 T cell receptor beta chains came from one sample sequenced in a study of regulatory T cells in long-lasting Graves disease. Time point reported: newly diagnosed GD, antithyroid drugs for less than 3 months. PBMC-extracted RNA yielded the TCR library. The authors built TCR beta libraries using iRepertoire HTBI primers and Arm-PCR of CDR3 regions. TCRdb processed the multiplex PCR reads anew with MiXCR; each CDR3 protein has one entry. The table lists around 250,000 distinct CDR3 sequences, approximately 20% of them singletons. These same records also appear under a second study, on T cells in Graves' hyperthyroidism and ophthalmopathy.

The sample was peripheral blood mononuclear cells (PBMCs), taken at new diagnosis, from a patient treated with antithyroid drugs. These receptors originate from a woman in her thirties with Graves disease.

This clonotype came up many times. The CDR3 DNA reads TGTGCCAGCAGCCAATTGCGGACTGAAGCTTTCTTT. The encoded protein is CASSQLRTEAFF. The rearrangement joins TRBV3-1 to TRBJ1-1, with unresolved D. V was shortened by 2 bases and J by 5 bases, with 6 bases between the two germline ends. Looked up from germline, CDR1 is LGHDT and CDR2 is YNNKEL (reference sequence). CDR3 length: 12 residues.

The table lists this clonotype with many counts. The rearrangement uses TRBV20-1 and TRBJ1-2; 7 positions agree with TRBD1. With 5 bases clipped from V and 2 bases from J, the junction kept 5 bases outside the gene matches. The CDR3 totals 13 residues. Germline lookup yields CDR1 DFQATT and CDR2 SNEGSKA (reference sequence). In DNA form, the CDR3 reads TGCAGTGCTTGGCAGGGGGGAAACTATGGCTACACCTTC. Translated: CSAWQGGNYGYTF.

In its sample, this clonotype was seen many times. The rearrangement uses TRBV12-3 or TRBV12-4 and TRBJ1-6; the D gene is possibly TRBD1 (5 bases). V was pared by 5 bases and J by 8 bases, with 13 bases between. The CDR3 covers 14 residues. The CDR3 DNA follows: TGTGCCAGCAGTCCCCAGGGAGGGGATTCACCCCTCCACTTT. Its translation is CASSPQGGDSPLHF.

Details on this clonotype: A read error may be the cause here, since a much bigger clone is one base away. Here the CDR3 omits its conserved ending phenylalanine or tryptophan, so a read error is the likely source. The chain recombines TRBV11-2 with TRBJ2-1; maybe TRBD2 (5 bases). CDR3 length: 14 amino acids. V lost 2 bases and J 3 bases, leaving 8 bases between the germline ends. Germline lookup yields CDR1 SGHAT and CDR2 FQNNGV. This CDR3 is CASSLIGLYNEQFL. DNA of the CDR3: TGTGCCAGCAGCTTAATCGGACTCTACAATGAGCAGTTCCTC.

Remarks on this clonotype: A far larger clone is only one base removed, so a read error is likely. The DNA for the CDR3 is TGTGCCAGCAGTTTATTTCGAGAGGCTTTCTTT. Amino acids: CASSLFREAFF. The chain is built from TRBV12-3 or TRBV12-4 and TRBJ1-1, with D unclear. V lost 2 bases to trimming and J lost 11 bases, with 9 bases between them. This CDR3 is built from 11 residues.

The sample holds many counts of this clonotype. V is TRBV12-3 or TRBV12-4 and J is TRBJ2-7; TRBD1 agrees at 7 bases. CDR3 length equals 13 residues. Losses at the gene ends were 6 bases for V and 2 bases for J; bases not matched to a gene: 4. CDR3 bases: TGTGCCAGCAGCAGGGACAGCGCCTACGAGCAGTACTTC. Residues: CASSRDSAYEQYF.

This rearrangement joins TRBV10-3 to TRBJ1-2; TRBD1 might be the D (6 bases). Trimming cost V 3 bases and J 7 bases, with 12 bases left between them. This CDR3 has 13 amino acids. CDR1 and CDR2 from the germline V gene are ENHRY and SYGVKD. This CDR3 is CAISDGGRAGYTF. CDR3 sequence (DNA): TGTGCCATCAGTGATGGGGGCAGGGCTGGCTACACCTTC.

This clonotype was counted many times. The chain couples TRBV6-1 to TRBJ1-2; TRBD1 is a possible D gene (5 bases). CDR3 length equals 13 residues. Germline-derived CDR1 and CDR2 are MNHNS and SASEGT. Trimming shortened V by 6 bases and J by 9 bases, and 17 bases separated the two germline ends. DNA for the CDR3: TGTGCCAGCAGAATAACCCCGGGACGGAGCTACACCTTC. Residues: CASRITPGRSYTF.

The CDR3 here is CASSLSPSPHTEAFF. In DNA form, the CDR3 reads TGTGCCAGCAGTTTATCTCCCAGCCCGCACACTGAAGCTTTCTTT. This sequence joins TRBV12-3 or TRBV12-4 and TRBJ1-1, with no clear D. The CDR3 extends over 15 amino acids. V was shortened by 2 bases and J by 3 bases, with 13 bases between the two germline ends.

This clonotype showed up many times. This chain joins TRBV20-1 and TRBJ1-1; tentative D call: TRBD1 (6 bases). The ends were cut back, 8 bases at V and 0 bases at J, with 19 bases in the middle. The CDR3 consists of 15 residues. CDR1 is DFQATT, CDR2 SNEGSKA, per germline (reference sequence). The CDR3 loop is CSSKGGLGVNTEAFF. In DNA, the CDR3 is TGCAGTTCCAAGGGGGGGTTGGGGGTGAACACTGAAGCTTTCTTT.

This clonotype was seen ten or more times. This chain connects TRBV5-1 to TRBJ2-5; 9 nucleotides line up with TRBD1. Germline loops: CDR1 SGHRS, CDR2 YFSETQ. V shed 3 bases and J 6 bases; nucleotides not matched to a gene: 6. There are 14 residues in the CDR3. The CDR3, as DNA: TGCGCCAGCAGCTCCGGACAGGGGTTGCAGACCCAGTACTTC. Its protein product is CASSSGQGLQTQYF.

The sample holds many counts of this clonotype. The chain carries TRBV20-1 and TRBJ2-5; D unresolved. Germline lookup yields CDR1 DFQATT and CDR2 SNEGSKA (reference sequence). The CDR3 is made up of 11 amino acids. CDR3 sequence reads: CSQTDQETQYF. In nucleotides, the CDR3 is TGCAGCCAGACTGACCAAGAGACCCAGTACTTC.

In its sample, this clonotype was seen many times. J is TRBJ1-5 and V is TRBV7-2, with TRBD1 matching 9 bases. V shed 3 bases and J 5 bases; nucleotides not matched to a gene: 2. This CDR3 region has 14 residues. In germline, CDR1 is SGHTA, CDR2 FQGNSA. The CDR3 DNA reads as TGTGCCAGCAGCTTGACAGGGGGAGATCAGCCCCAGCATTTT. Translation: CASSLTGGDQPQHF.

The sample holds many counts of this clonotype. One end of the junction fails to match germline, which may point to a read error. This rearrangement joins TRBV12-3 or TRBV12-4 to TRBJ1-2; no reliable D call. This CDR3 is built from 8 residues. The chain's CDR3 is CASSLRFF. The CDR3 DNA reads as TGTGCCAGCAGTTTGCGCTTCTTC.

A word on this clonotype: A junction boundary mismatches the germline segment, possibly from a read error. V and J are TRBV5-5 and TRBJ1-5; D possibly corresponds to TRBD1 (5 bases). The CDR3 is 15 residues long. Per the germline V gene, CDR1 is SGHKS and CDR2 is YYEKEE (reference sequence). The CDR3 reads CANSYGGRDDQPQHF. Written as DNA, the CDR3 is TGTGCCAACAGCTATGGGGGGAGGGACGATCAGCCCCAGCATTTT.

V is TRBV7-9 and J is TRBJ2-7; D is unclear. CDR3 size: 14 residues. Trimming took off 3 bases at V and 0 bases at J, with 9 bases between the two ends. CDR1 and CDR2 from the germline V gene are SEHNR and FQNEAQ (reference sequence). The CDR3 sequence: CASSFEQSSYEQYF. The CDR3 region has the DNA TGTGCCAGCAGCTTTGAACAGTCCTCCTACGAGCAGTACTTC.

There are many counts of this clonotype. The rearrangement uses TRBV2 and TRBJ1-2; D is undetermined. The CDR3 length is 13 residues. V was cut by 4 bases and J by 8 bases, with 14 bases left in between. The germline gives CDR1 SNHLY, CDR2 FYNNEI. The CDR3 DNA follows: TGTGCCAGCAGTGTGTATTCCACGAGCGGCTACACCTTC. Translation gives CASSVYSTSGYTF. The full variable domain, with the rest looked up from reference TRBV2 and TRBJ1-2, is EPEVTQTPSHQVTQMGQEVILRCVPISNHLYFYWYRQILGQKVEFLVSFYNNEISEKSEIFDDQFSVERPDGSNFTLKIRSTKLEDSAMYFCASSVYSTSGYTFGSGTRLTVV.

The V gene is TRBV20-1, the J gene TRBJ1-5, with 8 positions matching TRBD1. The CDR3 runs 14 residues. From germline, CDR1 is DFQATT and CDR2 SNEGSKA (reference sequence). Unmatched junction bases numbered 7, after V lost 4 bases and J lost 5 bases. The CDR3 is CSATQGADHQPQHF. The DNA for the CDR3 is TGCAGTGCTACCCAGGGGGCCGACCATCAGCCCCAGCATTTT.

This clonotype was found many times. The rearrangement joins TRBV3-1 to TRBJ2-7, with D possibly matching TRBD1 (5 bases). Germline V gene sequence: CDR1 LGHDT, CDR2 YNNKEL (reference sequence). The CDR3 length is 14 residues. The V and J ends lost 7 bases and 0 bases respectively, with 13 bases between them. CDR3 sequence reads: CASNDRAGSYEQYF. In DNA form, the CDR3 reads TGTGCCAGCAACGACAGAGCTGGCTCCTACGAGCAGTACTTC.

This clonotype was counted ten times or more. The J gene is TRBJ2-5, the V gene TRBV29-1, with 7 bases that match TRBD2. The CDR3 loop spans 13 amino acids. V lost 8 bases to trimming and J lost 1 base; unmatched junction nucleotides: 7. Germline V gene sequence: CDR1 SQVTM, CDR2 ANQGSEA. The CDR3 nucleotides read TGCAGCATTCAGCGGGACCTCCAAGAGACCCAGTACTTC. Translation: CSIQRDLQETQYF.

This clonotype was picked up many times. The chain links TRBV12-3 or TRBV12-4 to TRBJ2-5, with 7 positions matching TRBD2. The CDR3 is 15 amino acids. J lost 0 bases, V lost 2 bases, and 3 bases had no gene match. This CDR3 reads CASSLRGVHQETQYF. CDR3 sequence (DNA): TGTGCCAGCAGTTTACGGGGGGTCCACCAAGAGACCCAGTACTTC.

This clonotype was observed many times. The chain joins TRBV4-1 to TRBJ2-7; D gene ambiguous. Per the germline V gene, CDR1 is MGHRA and CDR2 is YSYEKL. The CDR3 runs 14 residues. V lost 1 base to trimming and J lost 3 bases, with 10 bases between them. CDR3 in amino acids: CASSQGGNDYEQYF. The CDR3 bases are TGCGCCAGCAGCCAAGGGGGAAACGACTACGAGCAGTACTTC.

Remarks on this clonotype: It may be a read error: a sequence one base away is much more abundant. V is TRBV20-1 and J is TRBJ2-1; D may be TRBD2 (5 bases). This CDR3 contains 13 residues. The germline V gene has CDR1 DFQATT and CDR2 SNEGSKA (reference sequence). In DNA, the CDR3 is TGCAGTGCTAGTGACACTAGATTTGGTGAGCAGCTCTTC. Its protein product is CSASDTRFGEQLF.

This clonotype has ten or more counts. The chain uses TRBV20-1 and TRBJ2-5, with 8 bases matching TRBD1. The junction had 6 bases not matched to a gene; V was cut back by 5 bases and J by 4 bases. The CDR3 is 13 residues long. Germline V gene sequence: CDR1 DFQATT, CDR2 SNEGSKA (reference sequence). CDR3 in DNA: TGCAGTGCTCAGACAGGGGTTCGAGAGACCCAGTACTTC. Translating gives CSAQTGVRETQYF.

The gene calls are TRBV7-2 and TRBJ2-1, with D maybe TRBD1 (6 bases). CDR3 length: 11 residues. Germline V gene sequence: CDR1 SGHTA, CDR2 FQGNSA. With 3 bases removed from V and 9 bases from J, the gap between germline ends came to 6 bases. The CDR3 here is CASSFRGEQFF. In DNA, the CDR3 is TGTGCCAGCAGCTTCAGGGGTGAGCAGTTCTTC.

There are many counts of this clonotype. The chain has TRBV9 and TRBJ1-1; TRBD1 matches at 9 bases. This CDR3 spans 15 amino acids. CDR1 and CDR2 from the germline V gene are SGDLS and YYNGEE. V shed 3 bases, J shed 1 base, and the junction held 4 bases outside the gene matches. This CDR3 reads CASSATGGGNTEAFF. The CDR3 DNA reads TGTGCCAGCAGCGCGACAGGGGGAGGGAACACTGAAGCTTTCTTT.

This clonotype was counted at least ten times. This chain uses TRBV20-1 with TRBJ1-2; D remains ambiguous. This CDR3 contains 16 residues. Trimming cost V 1 base and J 0 bases, with 15 bases left between them. CDR1 DFQATT and CDR2 SNEGSKA come from the germline V gene (reference sequence). The CDR3 DNA sequence: TGCAGTGCTAGAGTCGAGGCCGGACCACCTAACTATGGCTACACCTTC. It specifies CSARVEAGPPNYGYTF.